The 21 T cell receptor beta chains in this list originate from one sample, sequenced in a study of T-cell memory formation after mild COVID-19. Each CDR3 protein is one row after TCRdb ran MiXCR on the 5' RACE reads. Found here are about 360,000 distinct CDR3 sequences, around 15% of them singletons; the top ten hold roughly 22%. The sequencing sample was made of PBMCs or a T cell subset sorted from them (not recorded which). These receptors all come from a man aged 18-30 years who had mild COVID-19 (a few samples of this study predate the infection). Cell type and time point are not known.

This clonotype was seen a few times. V is TRBV20-1 and J is TRBJ1-2, with D hard to call. CDR1 is DFQATT, CDR2 SNEGSKA, per germline (reference sequence). The CDR3 extends over 14 amino acids. The ends were cut back, 3 bases at V and 3 bases at J, with 14 bases in the middle. In DNA, the CDR3 is TGCAGTGCTAGTCTCACGGACGGATACTATGGCTACACCTTC. Its translation: CSASLTDGYYGYTF.

This clonotype was detected a few times. The rearrangement joins TRBV11-2 to TRBJ2-1; D is perhaps TRBD1 or TRBD2 (6 bases each). Trimming shortened V by 4 bases and J by 12 bases, and 19 bases separated the two germline ends. Germline V gene sequence: CDR1 SGHAT, CDR2 FQNNGV. The CDR3 sequence is 14 residues long. CDR3 amino acids: CASSSPRGPRGQFF. The CDR3 DNA follows: TGTGCCAGCAGCTCTCCTCGGGGGCCGAGGGGGCAGTTCTTC.

This chain uses TRBV6-2 or TRBV6-3 with TRBJ2-3, with 13 bases lining up with TRBD2. Germline assignment: CDR1 MNHEY and CDR2 SVGEGT. CDR3 size: 18 residues. V gave up 8 bases and J gave up 6 bases; unmatched junction bases: 17. CDR3 region: CASGGRTSGGPALDTQYF. The CDR3 DNA reads TGTGCCAGCGGGGGGAGGACTAGCGGGGGACCGGCATTGGATACGCAGTATTTT.

The chain's CDR3 is CASSQGWRGVAEGYTF. CDR3 DNA: TGTGCCAGCAGCCAAGGCTGGCGAGGAGTAGCGGAGGGCTACACCTTC. The chain employs TRBV4-2 and TRBJ1-2; D is undetermined. Trimming removed 1 base at V and 8 bases at J, with 20 bases between. There are 16 residues in the CDR3. The germline CDR1 and CDR2 sequences are LGHNA and YNFKEQ.

In this sample, this clonotype turned up a few times. Here the CDR3 DNA reads TGTGCCAGCAGTTACTCCGTGTGGGGGATTTATTCACCCCTCCACTTT. This codes for CASSYSVWGIYSPLHF. This chain uses TRBV6-2 or TRBV6-3 with TRBJ1-6, with a weak D call TRBD1 (5 bases). The CDR3 has 16 residues. Trimming stripped 0 bases from V and 8 bases from J, with 14 bases between. Germline V gene sequence: CDR1 MNHEY, CDR2 SVGEGT.

This clonotype has just a few counts. This sequence joins TRBV6-5 and TRBJ1-3; D remains unclear. Germline V gene lookup returns CDR1 MNHEY and CDR2 SVGAGI. Trimming left V 7 bases short and J 8 bases short, with 18 bases between. This CDR3 spans 14 amino acids. As DNA, the CDR3 is TGTGCCAGCAAGCGGGCTTCGGGTACGGACACCATATATTTT. Encoded protein: CASKRASGTDTIYF.

This clonotype was detected a few times. This sequence joins TRBV7-9 and TRBJ2-1, with D unclear. Germline V gives CDR1 SEHNR, CDR2 FQNEAQ (reference sequence). The CDR3 runs 17 residues. Trimming shortened V by 5 bases and J by 0 bases, and 17 bases separated the two germline ends. The CDR3 region is CASSPSDRWSSYNEQFF. CDR3 DNA sequence: TGTGCCAGCAGCCCCTCCGATCGGTGGAGCTCCTACAATGAGCAGTTCTTC.

As regards this clonotype: Just one base apart from a much larger clone, this may be a read error. The V and J genes are TRBV12-3 or TRBV12-4 and TRBJ1-1; 7 bases align to TRBD1. Losses at the gene ends were 4 bases for V and 0 bases for J; bases not matched to a gene: 14. The CDR3 is made up of 18 amino acids. CDR3 nucleotides: TGTGCCAGCAGTTCAACAGGGGCGAGGTCCCCAGTGAACACTGAAGCTTTCTTT. Protein product: CASSSTGARSPVNTEAFF.

As DNA, the CDR3 is TGTGCTAGTGGGAAGGGACAGGGAGACGAGCAGTACTTC. Amino acid sequence: CASGKGQGDEQYF. The V gene is TRBV12-5, the J gene TRBJ2-7, with 9 bases aligning to TRBD1. The V and J ends lost 6 bases and 5 bases, in that order; junction bases with no gene match: 5. The CDR3 is 13 amino acids. CDR1 and CDR2 from the germline V gene are LGHNT and FRNRAP.

This clonotype showed up just a few times. The chain links TRBV5-1 to TRBJ1-5, with D perhaps matching TRBD1 (5 bases). CDR3 length: 15 amino acids. Trimming left V 4 bases short and J 2 bases short, with 13 bases between. Germline CDR1 and CDR2: SGHRS and YFSETQ. CDR3: CASSEGTVGNQPQHF. CDR3 bases: TGCGCCAGCAGCGAGGGGACGGTCGGCAATCAGCCCCAGCATTTT.

This clonotype was seen only a few times. The chain couples TRBV30 to TRBJ1-3, with no clear D. CDR3 length: 12 amino acids. Trimming removed 0 bases at V and 7 bases at J, with 7 bases between. The germline gives CDR1 GTSNPN, CDR2 SVGIG (reference sequence). This CDR3 is CAWSVTDNTIYF. CDR3 sequence (DNA): TGTGCCTGGAGTGTAACCGACAACACCATATATTTT. Looking up the rest from reference TRBV30 and TRBJ1-3 gives the full variable domain: SQTIHQWPATLVQPVGSPLSLECTVEGTSNPNLYWYRQAAGRGLQLLFYSVGIGQISSEVPQNLSASRPQDRQFILSSKKLLLSDSGFYLCAWSVTDNTIYFGEGSWLTVV.

The table lists this clonotype with a few counts. The chain is built from TRBV7-2 and TRBJ2-6, with TRBD1 as a possible D gene (6 bases). CDR3 length: 15 residues. Germline CDR1 reads SGHTA; CDR2 reads FQGNSA. Trimming took off 6 bases at V and 0 bases at J, with 9 bases between the two ends. The CDR3 loop reads CASRGAFSGANVLTF. As DNA, the CDR3 is TGTGCCAGCAGGGGGGCGTTCTCTGGGGCCAACGTCCTGACTTTC.

CDR3 DNA: TGTGCCAGCAGCCCCCTCAGGGGGCGTCTAGATCAGCCCCAGCATTTT. It translates to CASSPLRGRLDQPQHF. The rearrangement links TRBV5-5 to TRBJ1-5; 8 bases align to TRBD1. CDR3 length equals 16 residues. From germline, CDR1 is SGHKS and CDR2 YYEKEE (reference sequence). With 4 bases clipped from V and 5 bases from J, the junction kept 11 bases outside the gene matches.

This clonotype was counted many times. The chain links TRBV20-1 to TRBJ1-1; 7 bases fit TRBD1. The ends lost 3 bases at V and 0 bases at J; junction bases unmatched: 7. Germline lookup yields CDR1 DFQATT and CDR2 SNEGSKA (reference sequence). CDR3 length: 15 amino acids. The CDR3 is CSASGGGQMNTEAFF. CDR3 coding DNA: TGCAGTGCTAGCGGGGGGGGACAGATGAACACTGAAGCTTTCTTT.

This clonotype appeared a few times. The CDR3 protein is CASYAEGTEAFF. The CDR3 nucleotides are TGTGCCAGCTACGCGGAGGGCACTGAAGCTTTCTTT. The V and J genes are TRBV7-9 and TRBJ1-1; D unresolved. Trimming took off 8 bases at V and 4 bases at J, with 11 bases between the two ends. Germline values: CDR1 SEHNR, CDR2 FQNEAQ (reference sequence). The length of the CDR3 is 12 residues.

This clonotype was found a few times. This CDR3 is CASSLRGIQAGLGGYTF. The DNA for the CDR3 is TGTGCCAGCAGCCTTCGGGGTATTCAGGCTGGCCTGGGTGGCTACACCTTC. The V gene is TRBV12-3 or TRBV12-4, the J gene TRBJ1-2; no definite D call. With 6 bases removed from V and 7 bases from J, the gap between germline ends came to 27 bases. The CDR3 is 17 amino acids.

The J gene is TRBJ2-1, the V gene TRBV7-3; 7 nucleotides align to TRBD1. CDR3 length equals 14 residues. After removal of 4 bases from V and 5 bases from J, the junction contained 5 bases not matched to a gene. CDR1 is SGHTA, CDR2 FQGTGA, per germline. CDR3 sequence reads: CASSSGTANNEQFF. DNA of the CDR3: TGTGCCAGCAGCTCCGGGACAGCCAACAATGAGCAGTTCTTC.

The sample holds a few counts of this clonotype. V and J are TRBV5-1 and TRBJ1-1; 10 nucleotides align to TRBD1. V shed 4 bases and J 2 bases; nucleotides not matched to a gene: 8. The CDR3 totals 16 residues. Germline V gene lookup returns CDR1 SGHRS and CDR2 YFSETQ. In nucleotides, the CDR3 is TGCGCCAGCAGCGAAGACAGGGGGCTAATTAACACTGAAGCTTTCTTT. This sequence encodes CASSEDRGLINTEAFF.

This chain connects TRBV25-1 to TRBJ2-7; no definite D call. The germline V gene encodes CDR1 MGHDK and CDR2 SYGVNS. The CDR3 sequence is 13 residues long. Trimming removed 5 bases from V and 0 bases from J, with 8 bases in between. CDR3 residues: CASSSPSSYEQYV. CDR3 coding DNA: TGTGCCAGCAGTTCCCCGAGCTCCTACGAGCAGTACGTC.

The chain recombines TRBV6-2 or TRBV6-3 with TRBJ1-2; no clear D. The V gene lost 7 bases and the J gene lost 0 bases, with 15 bases spanning the gap. Germline lookup yields CDR1 MNHEY and CDR2 SVGEGT. The CDR3 is 15 residues long. The CDR3 DNA reads TGTGCCAGCAAGGGAAAGGACCGCGCTAACTATGGCTACACCTTC. This codes for CASKGKDRANYGYTF.

This clonotype was recorded a few times. This chain joins TRBV6-9 and TRBJ1-1; TRBD1 is a possible D gene (5 bases). CDR3 length: 14 residues. Trimming left V 4 bases short and J 1 base short, with 10 bases between. The V gene's germline CDR1 is MNHGY and CDR2 SVAAGI. For the CDR3, the DNA is TGTGCCAGCAGTTTCGGACACGAGAACACTGAAGCTTTCTTT. Translated: CASSFGHENTEAFF.